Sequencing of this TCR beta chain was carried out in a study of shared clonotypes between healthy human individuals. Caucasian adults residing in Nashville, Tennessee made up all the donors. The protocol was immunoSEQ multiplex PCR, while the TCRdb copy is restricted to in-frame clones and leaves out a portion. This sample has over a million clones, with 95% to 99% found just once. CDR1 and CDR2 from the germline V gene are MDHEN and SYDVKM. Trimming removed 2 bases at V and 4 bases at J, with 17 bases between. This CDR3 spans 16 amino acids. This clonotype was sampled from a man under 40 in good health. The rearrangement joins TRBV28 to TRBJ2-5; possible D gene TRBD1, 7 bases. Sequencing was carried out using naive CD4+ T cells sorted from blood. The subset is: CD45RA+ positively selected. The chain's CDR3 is CASSLQFRQGGETQYF. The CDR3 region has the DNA TGTGCCAGCAGTTTACAATTTAGACAGGGAGGAGAGACCCAGTACTTC.